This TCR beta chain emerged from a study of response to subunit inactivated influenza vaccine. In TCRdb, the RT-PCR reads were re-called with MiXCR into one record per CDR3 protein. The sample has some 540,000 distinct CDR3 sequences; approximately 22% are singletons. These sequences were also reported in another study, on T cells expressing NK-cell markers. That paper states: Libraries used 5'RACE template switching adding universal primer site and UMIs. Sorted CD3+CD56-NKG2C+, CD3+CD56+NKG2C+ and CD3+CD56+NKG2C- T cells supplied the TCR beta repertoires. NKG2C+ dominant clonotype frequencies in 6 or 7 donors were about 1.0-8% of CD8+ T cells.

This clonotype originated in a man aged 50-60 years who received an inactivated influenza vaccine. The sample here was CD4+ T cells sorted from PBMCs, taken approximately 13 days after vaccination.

CDR3 region: CASITTGGSYNEQFF. The CDR3, as DNA: TGTGCCAGCATCACCACCGGGGGGTCCTACAATGAGCAGTTCTTC. The chain recombines TRBV12-3 or TRBV12-4 with TRBJ2-1; 7 positions match TRBD2. This CDR3 region has 15 residues. Trimming took 7 bases from V and 1 from J; bases not matched to a gene: 7.